The 24 T cell receptor beta chains below all came from one sample that was sequenced in a study of radiotherapy plus CTLA-4 blockade in lung cancer. Sequenced by immunoSEQ multiplex PCR; TCRdb stores in-frame clones only, minus some. The repertoire holds tens of thousands of clones, less than 85% seen once, with around 10% in the top ten. This material consisted of peripheral blood, taken from a patient treated with radiotherapy plus ipilimumab. These TCRs come from a human donor with non-small cell lung cancer who had stable disease on radiotherapy plus ipilimumab.

The chain is built from TRBV13 and TRBJ2-1; D perhaps matches TRBD2 (5 bases). This CDR3 is 12 amino acids long. CDR1 is PRHDT, CDR2 FYEKMQ, per germline (reference sequence). V dropped 2 bases and J dropped 9 bases, with 8 bases sitting between them. The DNA for the CDR3 is TGTGCCAGCAGCTTACGTAGCGTTGAGCAGTTCTTC. It is translated as CASSLRSVEQFF.

The sample holds a few counts of this clone. The chain joins TRBV6-6 to TRBJ1-4; TRBD1 aligns across 8 bases. This CDR3 contains 16 residues. The trim removed 4 bases at V and 5 bases at J, leaving 9 bases unmatched. Germline V gene data show CDR1 as MNHNY and CDR2 as SVGAGI (reference sequence). This CDR3 is CASSSHTTGVNEKLFF. Here the CDR3 DNA reads TGTGCCAGCAGTTCCCACACGACAGGGGTAAATGAAAAACTGTTTTTT.

The gene calls are TRBV5-8 and TRBJ2-7; 8 positions agree with TRBD1. CDR1 and CDR2 (germline): SGHTS, YDEGEE. CDR3 length: 15 residues. V gave up 3 bases and J gave up 7 bases; unmatched junction bases: 12. CDR3 residues: CASSSDRGPPREQYV. The CDR3 DNA follows: TGTGCCAGCAGCTCCGACAGGGGCCCCCCTAGGGAGCAGTACGTC.

The chain is built from TRBV30 and TRBJ2-7; perhaps TRBD1 as D (6 bases). V lost 1 base and J lost 9, with 10 bases in between. This CDR3 is 11 amino acids long. Germline V gene sequence: CDR1 GTSNPN, CDR2 SVGIG (reference sequence). CDR3 sequence reads: CAWSAQGWQYF. The CDR3 region has the DNA TGTGCCTGGAGTGCACAGGGCTGGCAGTACTTC.

The J gene is TRBJ2-3, the V gene TRBV6-6; possible D gene TRBD2, 6 bases. CDR3 length: 16 amino acids. The germline V gene has CDR1 MNHNY and CDR2 SVGAGI (reference sequence). The ends were cut back, 6 bases at V and 3 bases at J, with 19 bases in the middle. CDR3 sequence (DNA): TGTGCCAGCAGGAGTGGGACTCGCCGTAGGACAGATACGCAGTATTTT. Protein product: CASRSGTRRRTDTQYF.

The chain employs TRBV7-9 and TRBJ1-2, with D possibly being TRBD1 (6 bases). From germline, CDR1 is SEHNR and CDR2 FQNEAQ (reference sequence). V was trimmed by 1 base and J by 1 base, leaving 16 bases between them. The CDR3 totals 17 residues. The CDR3 region has the DNA TGTGCCAGCAGCTTAGTCAGGGGATTCAACTTTAACTATGGCTACACCTTC. Protein sequence: CASSLVRGFNFNYGYTF.

The rearrangement joins TRBV9 to TRBJ1-6, with TRBD1 matching over 7 bases. From germline, CDR1 is SGDLS and CDR2 YYNGEE. This CDR3 comprises 13 residues. The J segment lost 14 bases and the V segment lost 0 bases, leaving 5 bases of the junction unmatched. Here the CDR3 reads CASSVEEGAALHF. The DNA of the CDR3 is TGTGCCAGCAGCGTAGAGGAGGGGGCGGCCCTCCACTTT.

The V gene is TRBV6-6, the J gene TRBJ1-6; D might be TRBD1 (6 bases). CDR1 is MNHNY, CDR2 SVGAGI, per germline (reference sequence). This CDR3 region has 14 residues. V was cut by 5 bases and J by 8 bases, with 13 bases left in between. This CDR3 is CASSPGQTDSPLHF. The CDR3 region has the DNA TGTGCCAGCAGTCCCGGACAGACAGATTCACCCCTCCACTTT.

J is TRBJ1-4 and V is TRBV6-5, with unresolved D. The CDR3 is 12 amino acids. The germline V gene has CDR1 MNHEY and CDR2 SVGAGI. The germline V and J ends were trimmed by 6 bases and 8 bases, with 10 bases remaining between them. The DNA for the CDR3 is TGTGCCAGCAGAGCGACGGGGGAAAAACTGTTTTTT. It is translated as CASRATGEKLFF.

This rearrangement joins TRBV28 to TRBJ1-2; the D gene is possibly TRBD1 (5 bases). Trimming shortened V by 2 bases and J by 2 bases, and 12 bases separated the two germline ends. Germline V CDR1 and CDR2: MDHEN, SYDVKM. CDR3 length: 15 residues. Here the CDR3 DNA reads TGTGCCAGCAGTTTACCGTCGGAGGGGAACTATGGCTACACCTTC. Its protein product is CASSLPSEGNYGYTF.

The CDR3 protein is CANSDRENYGYTF. In DNA, the CDR3 is TGTGCAAATTCTGACCGGGAAAACTATGGCTACACCTTC. The rearrangement links TRBV5-4 to TRBJ1-2; D unresolved. The CDR3 spans 13 residues. Germline-derived CDR1 and CDR2 are SGHNT and YYREEE (reference sequence).

The genes are TRBV2 and TRBJ2-3; D unclear. This CDR3 has 13 amino acids. CDR1 and CDR2 (germline): SNHLY, FYNNEI. The V and J ends lost 2 bases and 4 bases respectively, with 7 bases between them. For the CDR3, the DNA is TGTGCCAGCAGTGAAAGTTTCCCAGATACGCAGTATTTT. This translates into CASSESFPDTQYF.

The chain couples TRBV9 to TRBJ1-2; perhaps TRBD1 as D (5 bases). CDR3 length: 14 residues. In germline, CDR1 is SGDLS, CDR2 YYNGEE. The V gene lost 0 bases and the J gene lost 4 bases, with 10 bases spanning the gap. The CDR3 region is CASSVGRGLYGYTF. Here the CDR3 DNA reads TGTGCCAGCAGCGTAGGTAGGGGTCTCTATGGCTACACCTTC.

The CDR3 spells CASSPQGTRQETQYF. In DNA form, the CDR3 reads TGTGCCAGCTCACCACAGGGTACGAGACAAGAGACCCAGTACTTC. V is TRBV18 and J is TRBJ2-5; D gene unclear. Per the germline V gene, CDR1 is KGHSH and CDR2 is LQKENI. Trimming shortened V by 1 base and J by 2 bases, and 11 bases separated the two germline ends. CDR3 length: 15 amino acids.

The chain has TRBV9 and TRBJ1-5, with D tentatively TRBD1 (5 bases). V lost 4 bases to trimming and J lost 3 bases, with 14 bases between them. CDR1 is SGDLS, CDR2 YYNGEE, per germline. This CDR3 region has 15 residues. The CDR3 sequence is CASSRRQGDNQPQHF. For the CDR3, the DNA is TGTGCCAGCAGCCGTAGGCAGGGTGACAATCAGCCCCAGCATTTT.

The chain has TRBV6-1 and TRBJ2-7; no clear D gene. CDR1 is MNHNS and CDR2 is SASEGT in the germline V gene. The length of the CDR3 is 14 residues. V shed 1 base and J shed 6 bases, with 13 bases lying between them. CDR3 sequence (DNA): TGTGCCAGCAGTGAAGGGTACCCTCAACGCGAGCAGTACGTC. Translating gives CASSEGYPQREQYV.

The rearrangement uses TRBV29-1 and TRBJ2-1; D uncertain. The germline V gene has CDR1 SQVTM and CDR2 ANQGSEA. The CDR3 loop spans 11 amino acids. Trimming took 2 bases from V and 6 from J, leaving 5 bases between them. DNA for the CDR3: TGCAGCGTTGAACCGAGCAATGAGCAGTTCTTC. Translated, it gives CSVEPSNEQFF.

The chain joins TRBV20-1 to TRBJ1-2; unclear D gene. CDR3 length: 11 amino acids. The V end lost 0 bases, the J end lost 9 bases, and 8 bases lay between the germline ends. The germline gives CDR1 DFQATT, CDR2 SNEGSKA (reference sequence). The CDR3 sequence: CSARDPLSYTF. The CDR3 nucleotides are TGCAGTGCTAGAGACCCTCTTAGCTACACCTTC.

This clone was picked up a small number of times. The chain recombines TRBV10-3 with TRBJ1-1; tentatively, D is TRBD1 (6 bases). Germline loops: CDR1 ENHRY, CDR2 SYGVKD. The V end was cut by 1 base, the J end by 6 bases, with 9 bases between. The CDR3 is 13 amino acids. The DNA of the CDR3 is TGTGCCATCAGTGAGTACAGGGATGCTGAAGCTTTCTTT. Its protein product is CAISEYRDAEAFF.

The chain combines TRBV7-9 with TRBJ1-4; 9 bases are shared with TRBD1. Germline lookup yields CDR1 SEHNR and CDR2 FQNEAQ (reference sequence). The junction had 7 bases not matched to a gene; V was cut back by 6 bases and J by 8 bases. This CDR3 is 14 amino acids long. The CDR3 DNA sequence: TGTGCCAGCAGTTCCGACAGGGGGAGGGAAAAACTGTTTTTT. It is translated as CASSSDRGREKLFF.

This chain joins TRBV5-4 and TRBJ1-2; D gene unclear. V was shortened by 4 bases and J by 9 bases, with 13 bases between the two germline ends. The CDR3 is 12 amino acids. From germline, CDR1 is SGHNT and CDR2 YYREEE (reference sequence). This chain's CDR3 is CASSLAGESYTF. CDR3 sequence (DNA): TGTGCCAGCAGCCTGGCCGGGGAAAGCTACACCTTC.

J is TRBJ2-7 and V is TRBV25-1; D ambiguous. CDR1 is MGHDK and CDR2 is SYGVNS in the germline V gene. The ends were cut back, 4 bases at V and 0 bases at J, with 4 bases in the middle. The CDR3 runs 12 residues. The CDR3 DNA reads as TGTGCCAGCAGTGGCAGCTCCTACGAGCAGTACTTC. This encodes CASSGSSYEQYF.

This clone is medium-sized in the sample. In the same sample, other DNA sequences code for this CDR3. The chain has TRBV19 and TRBJ1-4, with D perhaps matching TRBD1 (5 bases). CDR1 LNHDA and CDR2 SQIVND come from the germline V gene (reference sequence). This CDR3 comprises 14 residues. Between the trimmed V and J ends, which lost 1 base and 4 bases, there was a span of 7 bases. The CDR3: CASSIGQYNEKLFF. CDR3 DNA: TGTGCCAGTAGTATAGGACAGTATAATGAAAAACTGTTTTTT.

The chain is built from TRBV7-9 and TRBJ1-2, with D possibly being TRBD1 (5 bases). Trimming removed 1 base at V and 3 bases at J, with 15 bases between. The CDR3 consists of 16 residues. Germline V gene data show CDR1 as SEHNR and CDR2 as FQNEAQ (reference sequence). CDR3 nucleotide sequence: TGTGCCAGCAGCTTAGAGGCCCGACAGACGTACTATGGCTACACCTTC. It is translated as CASSLEARQTYYGYTF.